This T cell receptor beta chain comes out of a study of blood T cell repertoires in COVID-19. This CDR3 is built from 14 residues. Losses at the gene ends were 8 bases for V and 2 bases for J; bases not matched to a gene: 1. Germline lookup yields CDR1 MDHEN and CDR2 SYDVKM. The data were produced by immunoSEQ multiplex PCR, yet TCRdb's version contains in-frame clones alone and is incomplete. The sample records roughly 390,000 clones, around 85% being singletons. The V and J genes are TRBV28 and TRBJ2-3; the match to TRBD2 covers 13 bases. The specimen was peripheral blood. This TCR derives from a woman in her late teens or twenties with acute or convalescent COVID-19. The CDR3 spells CASGLAGDTDTQYF. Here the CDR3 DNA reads TGTGCCAGCGGACTAGCGGGAGACACAGATACGCAGTATTTT.